The T cell receptor beta chain described here comes from a study of cytomegalovirus exposure and HLA in healthy donors. Overall study findings and caveats: The productive fraction for most TCR beta V segments was about 87% or about 30% in an earlier analysis. Association of approximately 16,000 TCR beta sequences with HLA alleles was found at 0.05 false discovery rate in a later analysis.

Note on this clone: Its antigen is as yet unknown.

Both 60 Vbeta primers and 13 Jbeta primers went into the PCR. Generated by immunoSEQ multiplex PCR, the TCRdb table keeps only in-frame clones and is missing some. Of around 100,000 clones in the sample, roughly 80% are singletons; the top ten hold approximately 5%. The V segment lost 5 bases and the J segment 5 bases; nucleotides outside the gene matches: 6. Per germline, CDR1 LNHDA and CDR2 SQIVND (reference sequence). The CDR3 loop spans 15 amino acids. Sequenced input: PBMCs. This receptor was identified in a woman in her thirties in good health and CMV-seropositive. V gene TRBV19 combines with J gene TRBJ2-5, with 12 positions matching TRBD2. The CDR3 nucleotides read TGTGCCAGTAGTGACAGCGGACTAGCGGGGGAGACCCAGTACTTC. Translating gives CASSDSGLAGETQYF.